Shown below are 25 T cell receptor beta chains from a single sample sequenced in a study of blood T cells in healthy people across ages. A second PCR, run for about 7 to 11 cycles, used a sample-barcoded 5' primer plus a J-beta primer mix. TCRdb reprocessed the 5' RACE reads via MiXCR and lists one record per CDR3 protein. The sample includes under 750,000 distinct CDR3 sequences, around half of them seen just once. What was sequenced was blood. Receptors were obtained from a man aged 80 or over in good health.

The V call is TRBV5-1, the J call TRBJ2-3; tentative D call: TRBD2 (5 bases). Trimming took off 5 bases at V and 5 bases at J, with 21 bases between the two ends. This CDR3 spans 16 amino acids. Germline V gives CDR1 SGHRS, CDR2 YFSETQ. The CDR3 reads CASRVAAANRGDTQYF. In DNA form, the CDR3 reads TGCGCCAGCAGGGTGGCCGCGGCTAACCGGGGAGATACGCAGTATTTT.

The rearrangement joins TRBV7-2 to TRBJ2-1, with 9 bases that match TRBD1. Germline trimming cut 10 bases from V and 8 bases from J; bases unmatched to any gene: 9. From germline, CDR1 is SGHTA and CDR2 FQGNSA. CDR3 size: 13 residues. The CDR3 sequence is CATPGQGFDEQFF. The CDR3 nucleotides are TGTGCCACCCCGGGACAGGGATTTGATGAGCAGTTCTTC.

This rearrangement joins TRBV27 to TRBJ1-4, with 7 positions matching TRBD1. The CDR3 contains 14 residues. J was trimmed by 5 bases and V by 8 bases; bases with no gene match: 8. Looked up from germline, CDR1 is MNHEY and CDR2 is SMNVEV (reference sequence). The CDR3: CASGRTGTNEKLFF. The CDR3 region has the DNA TGTGCCAGCGGCCGGACAGGAACGAATGAAAAACTGTTTTTT.

Concerning this clonotype: A much larger clone is a single base away; this may be a read error. This chain joins TRBV7-2 and TRBJ2-1; D remains ambiguous. The CDR3 consists of 14 residues. From germline, CDR1 is SGHTA and CDR2 FQGNSA. The CDR3 protein is CASGLESSYNEQFF. The CDR3 DNA is TGTGCCAGCGGCTTAGAAAGCTCCTACAATGAGCAGTTCTTC. Full variable domain (rest looked up from reference TRBV7-2 and TRBJ2-1): GAGVSQSPSNKVTEKGKDVELRCDPISGHTALYWYRQSLGQGLEFLIYFQGNSAPDKSGLPSDRFSAERTGGSVSTLTIQRTQQEDSAVYLCASGLESSYNEQFFGPGTRLTVL.

This sequence joins TRBV29-1 and TRBJ2-7; 7 bases line up with TRBD1. CDR1 is SQVTM, CDR2 ANQGSEA, per germline. Trimming cost V 4 bases and J 2 bases; bases outside gene matches: 2. There are 12 residues in the CDR3. The CDR3 loop reads CSVGGQTYEQYF. The CDR3 DNA follows: TGCAGCGTTGGGGGACAGACCTACGAGCAGTACTTC.

This clonotype was picked up one time. The CDR3 region is CASSSRPTSGYNNEQFF. CDR3 nucleotides: TGTGCCAGCAGCTCACGTCCTACTAGCGGGTATAACAATGAGCAGTTCTTC. The V and J genes are TRBV7-3 and TRBJ2-1; 9 bases are shared with TRBD2. The CDR3 has 17 amino acids. CDR1 is SGHTA and CDR2 is FQGTGA in the germline V gene. Trimming cost V 4 bases and J 5 bases; bases outside gene matches: 12.

V gene TRBV5-1 combines with J gene TRBJ2-6, with D perhaps TRBD1 (6 bases). Trimming removed 3 bases at V and 1 base at J, with 8 bases between. This CDR3 comprises 15 residues. Germline V gene sequence: CDR1 SGHRS, CDR2 YFSETQ. In nucleotides, the CDR3 is TGCGCCAGCAGCTCAGGGGTTTCTGGGGCCAACGTCCTGACTTTC. Protein product: CASSSGVSGANVLTF.

The sample holds a few counts of this clonotype. Here the CDR3 reads CRGRDNEQFF. In DNA, the CDR3 is TGCAGAGGTAGGGACAATGAGCAGTTCTTC. The J gene is TRBJ2-1, the V gene TRBV20-1, with D unclear. The CDR3 is 10 amino acids. Germline V gene sequence: CDR1 DFQATT, CDR2 SNEGSKA (reference sequence).

The chain carries TRBV15 and TRBJ1-5; possible D gene TRBD1, 6 bases. In germline, CDR1 is LNHNV, CDR2 YYDKDF (reference sequence). The CDR3 is 14 amino acids. V lost 0 bases and J 7 bases, leaving 10 bases between the germline ends. DNA of the CDR3: TGTGCCACCAGCAGAGAGATAGGGGGACAGCCCCAGCATTTT. Protein product: CATSREIGGQPQHF.

The J gene is TRBJ2-1, the V gene TRBV20-1, with 9 bases identical to TRBD1. Germline assignment: CDR1 DFQATT and CDR2 SNEGSKA (reference sequence). Losses at the gene ends were 1 base for V and 0 bases for J; bases not matched to a gene: 10. The CDR3 totals 18 residues. CDR3 region: CSARVSGATGGSYNEQFF. The CDR3, as DNA: TGCAGTGCTAGAGTTTCGGGGGCGACAGGGGGCTCCTACAATGAGCAGTTCTTC.

The chain combines TRBV4-3 with TRBJ2-5, with TRBD1 as a possible D gene (7 bases). The CDR3 is 14 amino acids. V lost 4 bases and J lost 4, with 13 bases in between. Per germline, CDR1 LGHNA and CDR2 YSLEER. The CDR3: CASSRNRGGETQYF. The CDR3 coding sequence is TGCGCCAGCAGCCGCAACAGGGGAGGAGAGACCCAGTACTTC.

The table lists this clonotype with a few counts. This chain joins TRBV4-1 and TRBJ2-7; D gene unclear. The CDR3 consists of 15 residues. With 0 bases removed from V and 3 bases from J, the gap between germline ends came to 12 bases. Germline values: CDR1 MGHRA, CDR2 YSYEKL. The CDR3 bases are TGCGCCAGCAGCCAAGATCCCCCGGGTTACTACGAGCAGTACTTC. Translating gives CASSQDPPGYYEQYF.

The chain uses TRBV10-3 and TRBJ2-1; D is possibly TRBD2 (6 bases). Germline lookup yields CDR1 ENHRY and CDR2 SYGVKD. Trimming shortened V by 7 bases and J by 2 bases, and 12 bases separated the two germline ends. The CDR3 has 14 amino acids. CDR3 bases: TGTGCCATCACACCGGGAGTAACCTACAATGAGCAGTTCTTC. Translating it yields CAITPGVTYNEQFF.

The chain couples TRBV20-1 to TRBJ2-7, with 9 positions matching TRBD2. The germline V gene encodes CDR1 DFQATT and CDR2 SNEGSKA (reference sequence). Losses at the gene ends were 1 base for V and 4 bases for J; bases not matched to a gene: 8. The CDR3 length is 15 residues. CDR3 protein: CSARGLAVDFYEQYF. The CDR3 DNA reads as TGCAGTGCTAGAGGACTAGCGGTGGATTTTTACGAGCAGTACTTC.

This clonotype occurred many times. The V gene is TRBV4-3, the J gene TRBJ2-6, with a possible D match to TRBD2 (5 bases). V dropped 6 bases and J dropped 2 bases, with 8 bases sitting between them. Germline CDR1 LGHNA, CDR2 YSLEER. The CDR3 is 14 residues long. CDR3 in amino acids: CASREGAGANVLTF. CDR3 DNA sequence: TGCGCCAGCAGAGAGGGAGCTGGGGCCAACGTCCTGACTTTC.

This clonotype showed up just a few times. The CDR3: CASSGGQGNTEAFF. In DNA, the CDR3 is TGCGCCAGCAGCGGGGGACAGGGAAACACTGAAGCTTTCTTT. J is TRBJ1-1 and V is TRBV5-1, with 9 bases fitting TRBD1. With 4 bases clipped from V and 2 bases from J, the junction kept 3 bases outside the gene matches. The CDR3 consists of 14 residues. The germline CDR1 and CDR2 sequences are SGHRS and YFSETQ.

This clonotype occurred many times. V and J are TRBV6-6 and TRBJ2-1; 9 positions match TRBD1. The germline V gene encodes CDR1 MNHNY and CDR2 SVGAGI (reference sequence). The V segment lost 6 bases and the J segment 0 bases; nucleotides outside the gene matches: 3. The CDR3 has 15 residues. The chain's CDR3 is CASSDRGSSYNEQFF. CDR3 DNA sequence: TGTGCCAGCAGCGACAGGGGGAGCTCCTACAATGAGCAGTTCTTC.

Details on this clonotype: Germline is not matched at one junction end, which may reflect a read error. The chain combines TRBV7-9 with TRBJ1-5; D gene ambiguous. The V gene's germline CDR1 is SEHNR and CDR2 FQNEAQ (reference sequence). The CDR3 spans 15 residues. The DNA for the CDR3 is TGTGCCAGCAGCTTGTCCGGGATGAGCAATCAGCCCCGGCATTTT. Protein sequence: CASSLSGMSNQPRHF.

The chain employs TRBV6-1 and TRBJ2-7, with TRBD2 matching over 10 bases. Germline assignment: CDR1 MNHNS and CDR2 SASEGT. V was pared by 7 bases and J by 2 bases, with 5 bases of the junction left unmatched. The length of the CDR3 is 14 residues. This CDR3 reads CASTGLAVTYEQYF. DNA for the CDR3: TGTGCCAGCACCGGACTAGCGGTTACCTACGAGCAGTACTTC.

This chain links TRBV6-5 with TRBJ2-5; D is ambiguous. Deletions cut 2 bases from V and 11 bases from J, with 18 bases between. Germline-derived CDR1 and CDR2 are MNHEY and SVGAGI. The CDR3 sequence is 14 residues long. The CDR3 protein is CASSYLGGSDEQYF. The CDR3 DNA reads as TGTGCCAGCAGTTACCTGGGCGGCTCCGATGAGCAGTACTTC.

The chain couples TRBV5-1 to TRBJ2-1, with D tentatively TRBD1 or TRBD2 (5 bases each). The CDR3 totals 16 residues. V was trimmed by 0 bases and J by 7 bases, leaving 17 bases between them. Germline CDR1 reads SGHRS; CDR2 reads YFSETQ. The CDR3 loop reads CASSLGVAGTGNEQFF. CDR3 in DNA: TGCGCCAGCAGCTTGGGGGTAGCCGGGACCGGGAATGAGCAGTTCTTC.

The V gene is TRBV2, the J gene TRBJ2-2, with D tentatively TRBD1 (5 bases). Germline-derived CDR1 and CDR2 are SNHLY and FYNNEI. V was clipped by 7 bases and J by 1 base, with 10 bases between them. This CDR3 is 14 amino acids long. The CDR3 sequence: CASMARENTGELFF. The CDR3 DNA reads as TGTGCCAGCATGGCCAGGGAGAACACCGGGGAGCTGTTTTTT.

CDR3 sequence reads: CASSLRPRTYEQYF. CDR3 nucleotides: TGTGCCAGCAGTTTAAGGCCGAGGACCTACGAGCAGTACTTC. This chain connects TRBV27 to TRBJ2-7; D uncertain. CDR3 size: 14 residues. The germline gives CDR1 MNHEY, CDR2 SMNVEV (reference sequence). V lost 2 bases and J 2 bases, leaving 10 bases between the germline ends.

The V call is TRBV20-1, the J call TRBJ2-1, with D perhaps matching TRBD1 (5 bases). This CDR3 is built from 12 residues. Trimming left V 3 bases short and J 8 bases short, with 11 bases between. Germline V gene sequence: CDR1 DFQATT, CDR2 SNEGSKA (reference sequence). This chain's CDR3 is CSASQGHDEQFF. The CDR3 DNA sequence: TGCAGTGCTAGCCAGGGTCACGATGAGCAGTTCTTC.

The V gene is TRBV12-3 or TRBV12-4, the J gene TRBJ2-3; 14 bases match TRBD2. Trimming cost V 4 bases and J 6 bases; bases outside gene matches: 15. The CDR3 sequence is 19 residues long. The CDR3 sequence is CASSSSMGLAGEGVDTQYF. Here the CDR3 DNA reads TGTGCCAGCAGTTCCTCGATGGGACTAGCGGGAGAAGGGGTGGATACGCAGTATTTT.